Each of the 30 T cell receptor beta chains below was sequenced from the same sample in a study of CD8+ T cells in alopecia areata. Extracted RNA was reverse transcribed, and the resulting cDNA served as sequencing template. The data were produced by immunoSEQ multiplex PCR, yet TCRdb's version contains in-frame clones alone and is incomplete. The table includes roughly 190,000 clones, around 60% detected once. The treatment here: oral pan-JAK inhibitor, 5-10 mg twice daily. The specimen comprised CD4+ T cells sorted from blood, sampled around week 49, from a patient treated with tofacitinib. The source is a human donor with alopecia areata.

The V call is TRBV25-1, the J call TRBJ1-2, with D hard to call. This CDR3 is built from 16 residues. Germline CDR1 and CDR2: MGHDK and SYGVNS. V dropped 1 base and J dropped 3 bases, with 15 bases sitting between them. The CDR3 region is CASSESGLGRHYGYTF. In DNA, the CDR3 is TGTGCCAGCAGTGAATCGGGTTTAGGCAGGCACTATGGCTACACCTTC.

This chain connects TRBV15 to TRBJ1-2; D unresolved. Germline CDR1 and CDR2: LNHNV and YYDKDF (reference sequence). The V end lost 5 bases, the J end lost 4 bases, and 14 bases lay between the germline ends. This CDR3 contains 14 residues. CDR3 sequence (DNA): TGTGCCACCAGCTATCCGGGGAATCCCTATGGCTACACCTTC. Translated: CATSYPGNPYGYTF.

A few counts support this clone. The chain combines TRBV5-1 with TRBJ2-3; D tentatively fits TRBD1 or TRBD2 (5 bases each). The V gene lost 5 bases and the J gene lost 5 bases, with 15 bases spanning the gap. In germline, CDR1 is SGHRS, CDR2 YFSETQ. This CDR3 is built from 14 residues. The DNA of the CDR3 is TGCGCCAGCAGGGGGGACGGTTCAAGAGATACGCAGTATTTT. This translates into CASRGDGSRDTQYF.

The rearrangement links TRBV9 to TRBJ1-4; D is perhaps TRBD1 (6 bases). CDR3 length: 17 amino acids. The germline V gene encodes CDR1 SGDLS and CDR2 YYNGEE. V was cut by 2 bases and J by 1 base, with 15 bases left in between. Here the CDR3 reads CASSVEPQDRTNEKLFF. Here the CDR3 DNA reads TGTGCCAGCAGCGTCGAACCCCAGGACAGAACTAATGAAAAACTGTTTTTT.

This rearrangement joins TRBV30 to TRBJ2-7; D is possibly TRBD1 or TRBD2 (5 bases each). Germline V gene sequence: CDR1 GTSNPN, CDR2 SVGIG (reference sequence). The CDR3 contains 14 residues. V shed 1 base and J shed 1 base, with 11 bases lying between them. CDR3 region: CAWSGVGVSYEQYF. In nucleotides, the CDR3 is TGTGCCTGGAGTGGCGTGGGGGTTTCCTACGAGCAGTACTTC.

The J gene is TRBJ1-4, the V gene TRBV5-6; TRBD1 matches at 10 bases. CDR1 and CDR2 (germline): SGHDT, YYEEEE. The CDR3 length is 15 residues. V lost 4 bases to trimming and J lost 8 bases; unmatched junction nucleotides: 8. CDR3 DNA: TGTGCCAGCAGCCTCCGGACAGGGGGAAGCGAAAAACTGTTTTTT. Protein: CASSLRTGGSEKLFF.

The J gene is TRBJ2-5, the V gene TRBV10-3, with D perhaps matching TRBD1 (6 bases). Trimming removed 6 bases at V and 5 bases at J, with 13 bases between. The CDR3 contains 13 residues. Per germline, CDR1 ENHRY and CDR2 SYGVKD. Here the CDR3 reads CAISYRERETQYF. The CDR3 region has the DNA TGTGCCATCAGCTACAGGGAGAGGGAGACCCAGTACTTC.

This clone was counted only a few times. The V and J genes are TRBV30 and TRBJ2-3; 7 bases align to TRBD2. The V gene's germline CDR1 is GTSNPN and CDR2 SVGIG (reference sequence). Trimming removed 3 bases from V and 3 bases from J; junction bases left unmatched: 12. The CDR3 is 16 amino acids. For the CDR3, the DNA is TGTGCCTGGAGCTTTGGGACTACCCGGGGAACAGATACGCAGTATTTT. This encodes CAWSFGTTRGTDTQYF.

The gene calls are TRBV29-1 and TRBJ1-2, with D maybe TRBD1 (5 bases). V was shortened by 4 bases and J by 3 bases, with 12 bases between the two germline ends. CDR3 length: 13 amino acids. CDR1 SQVTM and CDR2 ANQGSEA come from the germline V gene. The CDR3 loop is CSVVVRVDYGYTF. The CDR3, as DNA: TGCAGCGTTGTGGTCAGGGTCGACTATGGCTACACCTTC.

The V call is TRBV29-1, the J call TRBJ2-7; unclear D gene. Trimming took 4 bases from V and 2 from J, leaving 12 bases between them. Germline CDR1 is SQVTM and CDR2 is ANQGSEA. The CDR3 has 13 amino acids. The CDR3 sequence: CSVVAGSTYEQYF. CDR3 in DNA: TGCAGCGTTGTTGCAGGAAGCACCTACGAGCAGTACTTC.

In this sample, this clone turned up once. Other DNA sequences in the sample encode the same CDR3. This sequence joins TRBV30 and TRBJ2-5; D not resolved. This CDR3 region has 11 residues. CDR1 GTSNPN and CDR2 SVGIG come from the germline V gene (reference sequence). The ends were cut back, 0 bases at V and 5 bases at J, with 4 bases in the middle. The CDR3 DNA follows: TGTGCCTGGAGTGTAGGGGAGACCCAGTACTTC. Amino acids: CAWSVGETQYF.

The chain combines TRBV29-1 with TRBJ1-2; 8 nucleotides line up with TRBD1. V was pared by 2 bases and J by 6 bases, with 5 bases of the junction left unmatched. CDR3 size: 13 residues. The germline V gene encodes CDR1 SQVTM and CDR2 ANQGSEA. The CDR3 nucleotides are TGCAGCGTTGAACCACAGGGGGTTCATGGCTACACCTTC. It yields the protein CSVEPQGVHGYTF.

This chain uses TRBV10-3 with TRBJ1-6; D may be TRBD1 (6 bases). CDR1 and CDR2 (germline): ENHRY, SYGVKD. The CDR3 is 14 residues long. V dropped 2 bases and J dropped 10 bases, with 12 bases sitting between them. The chain's CDR3 is CAISESQGRSPLHF. CDR3 coding DNA: TGTGCCATCAGTGAGAGCCAGGGGCGATCACCCCTCCACTTT.

The chain combines TRBV29-1 with TRBJ2-1; 8 nucleotides match TRBD2. Unmatched junction bases numbered 8, after V lost 3 bases and J lost 7 bases. This CDR3 contains 14 residues. Looked up from germline, CDR1 is SQVTM and CDR2 is ANQGSEA. CDR3 coding DNA: TGCAGCGTTGATACCGGGGGGGCCGGGAATGAGCAGTTCTTC. As protein: CSVDTGGAGNEQFF.

The sample holds one count of this clone. The chain joins TRBV5-6 to TRBJ2-7; TRBD2 matches at 8 bases. Per germline, CDR1 SGHDT and CDR2 YYEEEE. The V and J ends lost 4 bases and 3 bases, in that order; junction bases with no gene match: 9. The CDR3 is 15 amino acids. The CDR3 spells CASSTIAGSIYEQYF. In DNA form, the CDR3 reads TGTGCCAGCAGCACGATAGCGGGGAGCATCTACGAGCAGTACTTC.

The V gene is TRBV5-1, the J gene TRBJ2-3; TRBD1 is a possible D gene (6 bases). Germline V CDR1 and CDR2: SGHRS, YFSETQ. The V gene lost 0 bases and the J gene lost 1 base, with 9 bases spanning the gap. The CDR3 runs to 15 residues. CDR3 sequence: CASSLVGGGTDTQYF. In DNA, the CDR3 is TGCGCCAGCAGCTTGGTTGGGGGCGGCACAGATACGCAGTATTTT.

The chain has TRBV13 and TRBJ1-4; D is perhaps TRBD1 (5 bases). The germline V gene has CDR1 PRHDT and CDR2 FYEKMQ (reference sequence). V lost 5 bases and J lost 6, with 13 bases in between. The CDR3 covers 14 residues. The CDR3 DNA is TGTGCCAGCAGCGTAACAGGTACTCATGAAAAACTGTTTTTT. Protein: CASSVTGTHEKLFF.

The V and J genes are TRBV5-1 and TRBJ2-7, with unresolved D. The CDR3 covers 13 residues. The germline CDR1 and CDR2 sequences are SGHRS and YFSETQ. The V and J ends lost 3 bases and 2 bases respectively, with 9 bases between them. CDR3 coding DNA: TGCGCCAGCAGCTCAGGCGGAACCTACGAGCAGTACTTC. It is translated as CASSSGGTYEQYF.

A single count supports this clone. The chain links TRBV19 to TRBJ1-1; unclear D gene. The CDR3 spans 13 residues. CDR1 is LNHDA, CDR2 SQIVND, per germline (reference sequence). The V end was cut by 6 bases, the J end by 4 bases, with 12 bases between. CDR3 DNA sequence: TGTGCCAGTAGGAGGGTAACGGGCACTGAAGCTTTCTTT. This sequence encodes CASRRVTGTEAFF. Looking up the rest from reference TRBV19 and TRBJ1-1 gives the full variable domain: DGGITQSPKYLFRKEGQNVTLSCEQNLNHDAMYWYRQDPGQGLRLIYYSQIVNDFQKGDIAEGYSVSREKKESFPLTVTSAQKNPTAFYLCASRRVTGTEAFFGQGTRLTVV.

The J gene is TRBJ2-1, the V gene TRBV7-3; D is perhaps TRBD2 (5 bases). CDR1 and CDR2 from the germline V gene are SGHTA and FQGTGA. The CDR3 has 15 amino acids. Deletions cut 4 bases from V and 6 bases from J, with 16 bases between. The CDR3 nucleotides are TGTGCCAGCAGCTCTGGACTTCACTCGAGCAATGAGCAGTTCTTC. Translated: CASSSGLHSSNEQFF.

The chain couples TRBV30 to TRBJ1-1; possibly TRBD1 for D (6 bases). CDR3 size: 14 residues. V lost 4 bases and J 8 bases, leaving 20 bases between the germline ends. CDR1 is GTSNPN, CDR2 SVGIG, per germline (reference sequence). The CDR3 sequence: CAWKPGTPTEEAFF. CDR3 coding DNA: TGTGCCTGGAAACCGGGGACACCTACTGAAGAAGCTTTCTTT.

V gene TRBV28 combines with J gene TRBJ2-6; D unresolved. This CDR3 has 14 amino acids. CDR1 is MDHEN and CDR2 is SYDVKM in the germline V gene. V shed 6 bases and J shed 0 bases, with 6 bases lying between them. CDR3 coding DNA: TGTGCCAGCAGAGACGACTCTGGGGCCAACGTCCTGACTTTC. Protein product: CASRDDSGANVLTF. Full variable domain (rest looked up from reference TRBV28 and TRBJ2-6): DVKVTQSSRYLVKRTGEKVFLECVQDMDHENMFWYRQDPGLGLRLIYFSYDVKMKEKGDIPEGYSVSREKKERFSLILESASTNQTSMYLCASRDDSGANVLTFGAGSRLTVL.

V and J are TRBV15 and TRBJ2-1; possibly TRBD2 for D (5 bases). The CDR3 loop spans 16 amino acids. Germline lookup yields CDR1 LNHNV and CDR2 YYDKDF (reference sequence). V was clipped by 4 bases and J by 5 bases, with 18 bases between them. CDR3 loop: CATSKSGSRLDNEQFF. The CDR3, as DNA: TGTGCCACCAGCAAGTCGGGATCCCGGTTGGACAATGAGCAGTTCTTC.

V gene TRBV14 combines with J gene TRBJ2-1; D unresolved. CDR1 is SGHDN and CDR2 is FVKESK in the germline V gene. The CDR3 covers 14 residues. Trimming removed 3 bases at V and 0 bases at J, with 6 bases between. As DNA, the CDR3 is TGTGCCAGCAGCCATGGCAACTCCTACAATGAGCAGTTCTTC. This sequence encodes CASSHGNSYNEQFF.

This rearrangement joins TRBV2 to TRBJ1-1, with TRBD1 as a possible D gene (5 bases). Trimming took 3 bases from V and 4 from J, leaving 15 bases between them. The CDR3 is made up of 15 amino acids. Germline lookup yields CDR1 SNHLY and CDR2 FYNNEI. Here the CDR3 DNA reads TGTGCCAGCAGTGACAGGACCGGGACGGGCACTGAAGCTTTCTTT. Translating gives CASSDRTGTGTEAFF.

V and J are TRBV6-6 and TRBJ1-2; tentatively, D is TRBD1 (5 bases). Germline V gene sequence: CDR1 MNHNY, CDR2 SVGAGI (reference sequence). V lost 2 bases, J lost 3 bases, and 7 bases lay in between. This CDR3 has 13 amino acids. DNA for the CDR3: TGTGCCAGCAGTTACGGGGGAGACTATGGCTACACCTTC. Translated, it gives CASSYGGDYGYTF.

This chain links TRBV4-1 with TRBJ2-1; possibly TRBD1 for D (6 bases). V gave up 1 base and J gave up 7 bases, with 11 bases separating them. CDR3 length: 14 residues. CDR1 and CDR2 (germline): MGHRA, YSYEKL. CDR3 nucleotides: TGCGCCAGCAGCCAAGGAGACAGGTTGAATGAGCAGTTCTTC. As protein: CASSQGDRLNEQFF.

The rearrangement joins TRBV5-1 to TRBJ2-3, with TRBD2 matching over 9 bases. The CDR3 consists of 16 residues. Trimming at V came to 4 bases and at J to 1 base, leaving 7 bases not matched to a gene. Germline-derived CDR1 and CDR2 are SGHRS and YFSETQ. The CDR3 DNA sequence: TGCGCCAGCAGCCCCAGCGGGGGGCCAGGCACAGATACGCAGTATTTT. Protein product: CASSPSGGPGTDTQYF.

The rearrangement joins TRBV6-1 to TRBJ2-3, with 9 positions matching TRBD1. Trimming took 6 bases from V and 5 from J; bases not matched to a gene: 9. The CDR3 sequence is 15 residues long. CDR1 and CDR2 (germline): MNHNS, SASEGT. CDR3 DNA: TGTGCCAGCAGGGCGACACAGGGGGCAGGAGATACGCAGTATTTT. Translated, it gives CASRATQGAGDTQYF.

This sequence joins TRBV11-1 and TRBJ2-7, with 9 bases matching TRBD1. J gave up 0 bases and V 5 bases, and 5 bases lay outside the gene matches. The germline gives CDR1 SGHAT, CDR2 FQDESV (reference sequence). The CDR3 has 15 residues. In DNA form, the CDR3 reads TGTGCCAGCAGCACCCGGGACAGGGCCTCCTACGAGCAGTACTTC. Protein product: CASSTRDRASYEQYF. Variable domain in full (rest from reference TRBV11-1 and TRBJ2-7): EAEVAQSPRYKITEKSQAVAFWCDPISGHATLYWYRQILGQGPELLVQFQDESVVDDSQLPKDRFSAERLKGVDSTLKIQPAELGDSAMYLCASSTRDRASYEQYFGPGTRLTVT.